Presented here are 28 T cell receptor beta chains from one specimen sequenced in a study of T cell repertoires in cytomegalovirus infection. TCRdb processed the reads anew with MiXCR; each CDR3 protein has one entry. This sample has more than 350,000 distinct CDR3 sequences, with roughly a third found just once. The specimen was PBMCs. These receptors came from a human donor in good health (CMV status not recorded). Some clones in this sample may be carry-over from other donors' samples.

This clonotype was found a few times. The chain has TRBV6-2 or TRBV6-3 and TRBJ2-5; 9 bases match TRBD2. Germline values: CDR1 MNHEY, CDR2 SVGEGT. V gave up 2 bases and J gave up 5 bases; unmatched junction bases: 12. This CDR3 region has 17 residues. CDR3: CASSYDPSGVTFETQYF. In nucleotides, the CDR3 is TGTGCCAGCAGTTACGACCCTAGCGGGGTAACTTTTGAGACCCAGTACTTC.

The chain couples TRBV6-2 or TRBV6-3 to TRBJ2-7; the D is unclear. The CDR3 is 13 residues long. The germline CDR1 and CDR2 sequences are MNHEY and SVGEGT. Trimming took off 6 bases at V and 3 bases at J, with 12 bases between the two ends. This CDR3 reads CASRYMSVYEQYF. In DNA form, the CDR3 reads TGTGCCAGCAGGTATATGAGCGTCTACGAGCAGTACTTC.

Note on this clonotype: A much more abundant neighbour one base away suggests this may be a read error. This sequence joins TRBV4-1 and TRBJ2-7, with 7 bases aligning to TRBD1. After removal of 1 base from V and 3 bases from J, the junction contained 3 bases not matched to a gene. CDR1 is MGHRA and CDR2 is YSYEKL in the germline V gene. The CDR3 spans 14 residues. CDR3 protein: CASSQGDRSYEQYF. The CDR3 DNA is TGCGCCAGCAGCCAAGGGGACAGAAGCTACGAGCAGTACTTC.

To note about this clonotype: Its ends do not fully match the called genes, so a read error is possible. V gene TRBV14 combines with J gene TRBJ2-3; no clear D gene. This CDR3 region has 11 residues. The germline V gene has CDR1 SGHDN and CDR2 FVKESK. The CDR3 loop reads CASSASDTKYF. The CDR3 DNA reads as TGTGCCAGCAGTGCGTCAGATACGAAGTATTTT.

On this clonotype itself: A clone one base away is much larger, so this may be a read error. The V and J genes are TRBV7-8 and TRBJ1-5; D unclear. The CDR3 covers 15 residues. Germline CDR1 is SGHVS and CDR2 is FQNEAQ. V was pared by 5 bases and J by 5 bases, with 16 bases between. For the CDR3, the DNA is TGTGCCAGCAGCCCCTTCGGTGGCAGCGATCAGCCCCAGCATTTT. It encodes CASSPFGGSDQPQHF.

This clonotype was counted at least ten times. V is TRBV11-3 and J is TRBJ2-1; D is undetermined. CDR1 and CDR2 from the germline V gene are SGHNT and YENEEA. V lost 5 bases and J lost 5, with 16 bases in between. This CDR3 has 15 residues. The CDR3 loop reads CASSTSLSGHNEQFF. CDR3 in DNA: TGTGCCAGCAGCACCTCTCTCTCGGGCCACAATGAGCAGTTCTTC. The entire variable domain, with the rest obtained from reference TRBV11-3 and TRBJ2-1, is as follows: EAGVVQSPRYKIIEKKQPVAFWCNPISGHNTLYWYLQNLGQGPELLIRYENEEAVDDSQLPKDRFSAERLKGVDSTLKIQPAELGDSAVYLCASSTSLSGHNEQFFGPGTRLTVL.

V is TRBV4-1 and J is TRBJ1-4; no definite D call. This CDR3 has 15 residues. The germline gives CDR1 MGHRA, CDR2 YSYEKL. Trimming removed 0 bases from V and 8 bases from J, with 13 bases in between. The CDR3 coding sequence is TGCGCCAGCAGCCAAGATCGGGCTGGCGGCGAAAAACTGTTTTTT. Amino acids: CASSQDRAGGEKLFF.

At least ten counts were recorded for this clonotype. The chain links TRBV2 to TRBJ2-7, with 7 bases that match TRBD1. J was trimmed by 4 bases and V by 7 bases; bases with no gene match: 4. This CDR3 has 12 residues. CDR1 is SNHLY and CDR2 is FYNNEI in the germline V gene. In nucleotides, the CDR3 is TGTGCCAGCAACCTACAGGGGTACGAGCAGTACTTC. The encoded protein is CASNLQGYEQYF.

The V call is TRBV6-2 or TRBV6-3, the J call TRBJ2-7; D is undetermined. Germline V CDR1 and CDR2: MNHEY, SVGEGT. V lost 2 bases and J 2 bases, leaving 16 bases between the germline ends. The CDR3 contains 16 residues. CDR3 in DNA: TGTGCCAGCAGTTACGGATTTGCGGCGACCGCCTACGAGCAGTACTTC. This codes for CASSYGFAATAYEQYF.

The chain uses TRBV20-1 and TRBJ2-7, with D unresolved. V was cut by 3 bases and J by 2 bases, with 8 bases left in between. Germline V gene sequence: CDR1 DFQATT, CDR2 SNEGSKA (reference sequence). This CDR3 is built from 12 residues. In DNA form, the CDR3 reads TGCAGTGCTAGGTTTGTCGCCTACGAGCAGTACTTC. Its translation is CSARFVAYEQYF.

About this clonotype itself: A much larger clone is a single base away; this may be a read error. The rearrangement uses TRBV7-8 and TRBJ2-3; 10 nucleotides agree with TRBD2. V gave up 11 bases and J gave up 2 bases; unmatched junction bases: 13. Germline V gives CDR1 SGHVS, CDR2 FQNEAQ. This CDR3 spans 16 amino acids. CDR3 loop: CAVLPVLAGPTDTQYF. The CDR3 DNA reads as TGTGCCGTCTTGCCGGTACTAGCGGGGCCCACAGATACGCAGTATTTT.

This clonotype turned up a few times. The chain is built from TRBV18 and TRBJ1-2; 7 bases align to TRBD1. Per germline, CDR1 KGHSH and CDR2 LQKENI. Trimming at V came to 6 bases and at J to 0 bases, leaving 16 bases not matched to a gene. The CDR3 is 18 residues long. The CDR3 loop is CASSPRRLDRETNYGYTF. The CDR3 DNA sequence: TGTGCCAGCTCTCCCCGCCGCCTCGACAGGGAAACTAACTATGGCTACACCTTC.

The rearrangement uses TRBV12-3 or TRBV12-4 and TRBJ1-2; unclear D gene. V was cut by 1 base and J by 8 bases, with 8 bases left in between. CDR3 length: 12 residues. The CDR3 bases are TGTGCCAGCAGTTTAGACTTCCTGGGCTACACCTTC. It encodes CASSLDFLGYTF.

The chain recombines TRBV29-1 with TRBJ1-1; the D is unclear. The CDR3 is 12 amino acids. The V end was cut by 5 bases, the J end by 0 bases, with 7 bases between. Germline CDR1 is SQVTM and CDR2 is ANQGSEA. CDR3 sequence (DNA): TGCAGCGTTTATACGGTGAACACTGAAGCTTTCTTT. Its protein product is CSVYTVNTEAFF.

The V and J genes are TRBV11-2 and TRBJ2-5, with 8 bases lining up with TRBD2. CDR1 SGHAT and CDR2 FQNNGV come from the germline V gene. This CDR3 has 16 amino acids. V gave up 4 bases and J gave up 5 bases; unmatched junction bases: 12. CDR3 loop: CASSSNPGGALETQYF. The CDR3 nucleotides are TGTGCCAGCAGCTCGAACCCCGGGGGGGCCTTGGAGACCCAGTACTTC.

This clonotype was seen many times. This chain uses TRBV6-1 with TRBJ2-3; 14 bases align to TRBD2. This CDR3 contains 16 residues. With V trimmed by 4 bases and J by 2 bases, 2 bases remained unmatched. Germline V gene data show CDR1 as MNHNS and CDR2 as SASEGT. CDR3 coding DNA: TGTGCCAGCAGTGGGACTAGCGGGGGGATCACAGATACGCAGTATTTT. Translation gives CASSGTSGGITDTQYF.

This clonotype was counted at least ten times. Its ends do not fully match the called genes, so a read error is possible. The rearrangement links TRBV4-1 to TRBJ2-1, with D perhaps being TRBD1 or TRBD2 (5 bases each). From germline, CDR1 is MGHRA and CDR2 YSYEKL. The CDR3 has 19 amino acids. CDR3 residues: CASTQVPGPGPSSYNEQFF. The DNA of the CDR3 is TGCGCCAGCACCCAAGTTCCGGGGCCAGGCCCAAGCTCCTACAATGAGCAGTTCTTC.

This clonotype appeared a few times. The DNA for the CDR3 is TGTGCCAGCAGTCAAACAGGGGGCGATGGCTACACCTTC. It yields the protein CASSQTGGDGYTF. This rearrangement joins TRBV6-2 or TRBV6-3 to TRBJ1-2; TRBD1 matches 9 bases. Germline CDR1 reads MNHEY; CDR2 reads SVGEGT. The CDR3 is made up of 13 amino acids. The V gene end was trimmed by 5 bases and the J gene end by 6 bases; junction bases not matched to a gene: 4.

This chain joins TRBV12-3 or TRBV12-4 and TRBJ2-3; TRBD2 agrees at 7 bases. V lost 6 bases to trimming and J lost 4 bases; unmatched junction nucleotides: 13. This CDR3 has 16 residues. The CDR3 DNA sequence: TGTGCCAGCAGCCGCCGCCGCAGACTAGCAGCAGATACGCAGTATTTT. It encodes CASSRRRRLAADTQYF.

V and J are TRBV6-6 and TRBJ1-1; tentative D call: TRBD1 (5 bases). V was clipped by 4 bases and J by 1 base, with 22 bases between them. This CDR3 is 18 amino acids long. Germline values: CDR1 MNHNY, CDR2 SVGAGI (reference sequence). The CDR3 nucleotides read TGTGCCAGCAGTTCCCATGGGGCCCGGCGGGGGGAGAACACTGAAGCTTTCTTT. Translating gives CASSSHGARRGENTEAFF.

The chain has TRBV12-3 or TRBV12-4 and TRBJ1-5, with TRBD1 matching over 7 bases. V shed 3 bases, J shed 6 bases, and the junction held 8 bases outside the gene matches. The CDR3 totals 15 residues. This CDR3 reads CASSFLRQGGQPQHF. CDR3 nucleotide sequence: TGTGCCAGCAGTTTTCTGCGACAGGGAGGTCAGCCCCAGCATTTT.

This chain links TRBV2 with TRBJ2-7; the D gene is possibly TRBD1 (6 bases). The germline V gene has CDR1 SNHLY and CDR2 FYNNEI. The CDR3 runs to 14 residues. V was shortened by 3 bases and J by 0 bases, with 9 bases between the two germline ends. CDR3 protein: CASSDQGFSYEQYF. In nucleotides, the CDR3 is TGTGCCAGCAGTGATCAGGGGTTCTCCTACGAGCAGTACTTC. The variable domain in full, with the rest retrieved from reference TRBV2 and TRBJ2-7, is EPEVTQTPSHQVTQMGQEVILRCVPISNHLYFYWYRQILGQKVEFLVSFYNNEISEKSEIFDDQFSVERPDGSNFTLKIRSTKLEDSAMYFCASSDQGFSYEQYFGPGTRLTVT.

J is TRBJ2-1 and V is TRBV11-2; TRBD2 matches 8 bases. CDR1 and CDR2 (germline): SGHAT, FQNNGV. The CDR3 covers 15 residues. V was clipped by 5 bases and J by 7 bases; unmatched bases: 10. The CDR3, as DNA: TGTGCCAGCAGCCTATCGGGGGGGCTTTGGAATGAGCAGTTCTTC. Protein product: CASSLSGGLWNEQFF.

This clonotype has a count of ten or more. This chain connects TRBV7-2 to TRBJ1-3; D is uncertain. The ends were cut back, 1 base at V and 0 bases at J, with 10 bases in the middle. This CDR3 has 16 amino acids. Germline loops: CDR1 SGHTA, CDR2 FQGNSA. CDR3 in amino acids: CASSLDGTHSGNTIYF. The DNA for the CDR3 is TGTGCCAGCAGCTTAGATGGAACCCACTCTGGAAACACCATATATTTT.

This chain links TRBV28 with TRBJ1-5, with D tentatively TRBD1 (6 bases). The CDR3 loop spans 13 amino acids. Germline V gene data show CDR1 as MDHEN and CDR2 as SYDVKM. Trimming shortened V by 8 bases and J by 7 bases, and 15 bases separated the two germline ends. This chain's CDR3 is CASGTGIGQPQHF. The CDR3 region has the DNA TGTGCCAGCGGAACAGGGATAGGACAGCCCCAGCATTTT.

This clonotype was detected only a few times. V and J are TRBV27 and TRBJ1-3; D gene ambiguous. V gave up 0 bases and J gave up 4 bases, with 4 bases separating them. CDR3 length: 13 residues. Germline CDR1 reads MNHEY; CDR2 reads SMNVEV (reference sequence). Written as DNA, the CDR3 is TGTGCCAGCAGTTTATCCTACGGAAACACCATATATTTT. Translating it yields CASSLSYGNTIYF.

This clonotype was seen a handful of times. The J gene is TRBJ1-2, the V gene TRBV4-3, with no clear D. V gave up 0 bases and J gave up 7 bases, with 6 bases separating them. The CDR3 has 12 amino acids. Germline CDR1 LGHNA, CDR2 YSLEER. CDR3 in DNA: TGCGCCAGCAGCCAAGAAGGGTTTGGCTACACCTTC. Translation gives CASSQEGFGYTF.

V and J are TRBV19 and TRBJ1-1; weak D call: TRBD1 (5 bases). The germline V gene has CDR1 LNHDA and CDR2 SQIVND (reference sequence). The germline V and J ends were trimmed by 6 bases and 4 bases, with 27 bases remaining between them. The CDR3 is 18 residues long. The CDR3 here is CASRQLGEAILKPTEAFF. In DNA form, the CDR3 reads TGTGCCAGTAGGCAACTGGGGGAGGCAATCCTTAAGCCCACTGAAGCTTTCTTT.